Below, one T cell receptor (beta chain) is given with its context. Its specific antigen is unknown. Within one base of it there is no much larger clone, and no base qualities were kept. This entry comes from a study of shared clonotypes between healthy human individuals (TCRdb year 2020). In terms of the full investigation: A couple of women and a few men aged 18 to 49 years were included in the cohort. For each donor, CD4 naive and CD4 memory were each given three plates, CD8 naive was given two plates, and CD8 memory was given one plate. Blood TCR repertoires of about five healthy adults were deeply sequenced to estimate repertoire size and the extent of clonotype sharing between individuals. Different laboratories and diverse techniques were used to prepare libraries and sequence TCR repertoires, to increase sequencing depth and limit assay-specific biases. Per donor, leukapheresis produced somewhere between about 0.94 and 8.9 billion PBMCs. The paper's findings and limits, for the study overall: Only blood was sampled, and tissue TCR repertoires likely differ from those in blood. Compared with non-shared clonotypes, the clonotypes found in all four sorted-subset donors had higher generation probabilities. Across several donors, approximately 5% of naive CD4, roughly 3.5% of naive CD8, about 2.3% of memory CD4, and roughly 0.4% of memory CD8 clonotypes were shared. The small number of donors limited the genetic and exposure-history diversity represented. Pairwise subsampling led to the expectation that sequencing depth would affect the degree of clonotype sharing among donors. Naive subsets generally had larger estimated clonotype richness than memory subsets did. Rarefaction of sorted-subset datasets indicated incomplete sequencing despite the large sequencing depth.

V loses 0 bases, J loses 11 bases, and the germline ends lie 10 bases apart. Looking up the germline V gene (reference sequence) yields CDR1 DFQATT and CDR2 SNEGSKA. Including cysteine and phenylalanine, the CDR3 has 11 amino acids. CDR3 DNA is the only sequence kept; it has 33 bases, read in frame from the first base. TCR CDR3 regions were amplified from genomic DNA by multiplex PCR using the deep immunoSEQ assay. Extracted genomic DNA from each cell subset was spread evenly across all wells of several immunoSEQ 96-well plates, with each plate serving as a replicate. For sorted subsets, roughly 190 ng of genomic DNA, equivalent to 25,000 to 35,000 T cell genomes, went into each replicate PCR. Purified libraries were measured with a Qubit 3.0 fluorometer, size-checked on a Bioanalyzer 2100, and measured again with the KAPA Library Quantification kit. Every immunoSEQ 96-well plate was sequenced on a dedicated single-read 150-cycle Illumina NextSeq 550 flow cell. As for the authors' bioinformatics: Because only junctional sequences without quality scores were contained in the immunoSEQ output, filtering matching that applied to full-length reads could not be performed. Sequences were annotated with PyIR, a Python wrapper for IgBLAST v1.9, and V/J genes and CDR3 were assigned using IMGT germline references. Reads were filtered out if the reads had weak V/J assignments (E-value above 1e-6), no CDR3, stop codons, out-of-frame junctions, or ambiguous translated residues. V3J clonotypes were defined as sequences sharing the same inferred V gene, J gene, and CDR3 amino acid sequence. The percentage overlap between two repertoires was calculated by dividing the number of shared unique clonotypes by the size of the smaller repertoire. Repertoire richness was assessed with RTK rarefaction, the Chao1 estimator, and Recon v2.1 estimates of unobserved clonotypes. Generation probabilities for all TCRbeta clonotypes obtained by the gDNA method from a few donors were computed using OLGA. TCRdb took this table from immuneACCESS and kept in-frame rearrangements with V and J called. Such tables lack part of the clones; where checked against another copy, unresolved V genes explain under half of the gap, and the rest is unexplained. V and J calls and clone size follow that table, whereas D and trimming were derived from the DNA. The sample profile shows 2,500,000 or so clones; 80% to 95% of them were found once. About 0.38% of the sample comes from the top ten.

Donors were healthy HIV-negative adults with no recently reported acute infections or vaccinations. Only Caucasian adults living in Nashville, Tennessee, USA were represented among the donors. CD4+ T cells were enriched by magnetic negative selection; naive cells were then positively selected on CD45RA, and the negative fraction formed the memory subset. Blood was collected by leukapheresis, and PBMCs were isolated by Ficoll-Histopaque density gradient centrifugation and then cryopreserved in liquid nitrogen vapor phase. Analytical flow cytometry was used to check the purity and quantity of every magnetically sorted T cell population. From each sorted fraction, genomic DNA was isolated and quantified by UV absorbance on a Nanodrop 2000c.

Sequencing was carried out using naive CD4+ T cells from PBMCs. Reading the label with the study, this specimen's cell subset or site is: CD45RA+ positively selected. The rearrangement combines TRBV20-1 with TRBJ2-5; the D gene is perhaps TRBD2, on 6 matching bases. This sequence originates from a man between 18 and 29 years old in good health. Some clones in this sample may be carry-over from other donors' samples. The nucleotide sequence reads as follows: TGCAGTGCTAGAGATAACAGCGGGCAGTACTTC. Protein translation: CSARDNSGQYF.